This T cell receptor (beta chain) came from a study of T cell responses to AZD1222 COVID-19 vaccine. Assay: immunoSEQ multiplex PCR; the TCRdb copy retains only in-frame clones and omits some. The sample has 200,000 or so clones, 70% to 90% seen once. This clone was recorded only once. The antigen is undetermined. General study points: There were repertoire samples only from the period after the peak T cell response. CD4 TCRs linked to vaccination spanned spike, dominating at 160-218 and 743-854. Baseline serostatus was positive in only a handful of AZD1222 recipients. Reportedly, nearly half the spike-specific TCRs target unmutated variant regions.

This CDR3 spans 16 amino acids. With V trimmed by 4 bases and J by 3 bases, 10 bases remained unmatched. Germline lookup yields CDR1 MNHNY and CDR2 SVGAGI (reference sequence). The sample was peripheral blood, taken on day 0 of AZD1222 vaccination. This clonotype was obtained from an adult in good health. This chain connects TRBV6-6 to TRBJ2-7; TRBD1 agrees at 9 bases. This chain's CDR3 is CASSSAGTGSHYEQYF. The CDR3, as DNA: TGTGCCAGCAGTTCGGCCGGGACAGGGTCTCACTACGAGCAGTACTTC.